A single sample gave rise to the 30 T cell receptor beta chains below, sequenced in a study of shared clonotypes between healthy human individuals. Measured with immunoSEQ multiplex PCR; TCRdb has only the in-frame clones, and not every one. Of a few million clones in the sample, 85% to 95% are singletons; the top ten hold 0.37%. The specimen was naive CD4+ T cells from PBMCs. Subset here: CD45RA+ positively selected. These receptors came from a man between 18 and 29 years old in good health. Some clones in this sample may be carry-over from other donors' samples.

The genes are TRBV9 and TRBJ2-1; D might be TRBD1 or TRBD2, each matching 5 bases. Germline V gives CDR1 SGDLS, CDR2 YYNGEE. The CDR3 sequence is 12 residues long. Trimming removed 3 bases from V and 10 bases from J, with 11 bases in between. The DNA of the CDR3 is TGTGCCAGCAGCGCAGGGAGTCGGGAGCAGTTCTTC. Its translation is CASSAGSREQFF.

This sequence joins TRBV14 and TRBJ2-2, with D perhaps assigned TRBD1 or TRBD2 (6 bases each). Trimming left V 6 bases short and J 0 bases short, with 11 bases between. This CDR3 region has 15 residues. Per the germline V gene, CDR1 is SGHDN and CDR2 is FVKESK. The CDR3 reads CASRPGEANTGELFF. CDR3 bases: TGTGCCAGCAGGCCAGGGGAGGCGAACACCGGGGAGCTGTTTTTT.

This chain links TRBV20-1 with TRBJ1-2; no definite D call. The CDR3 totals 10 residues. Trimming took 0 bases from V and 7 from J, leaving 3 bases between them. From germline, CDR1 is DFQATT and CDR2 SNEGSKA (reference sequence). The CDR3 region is CSARDAGYTF. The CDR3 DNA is TGCAGTGCTAGAGATGCTGGCTACACCTTC.

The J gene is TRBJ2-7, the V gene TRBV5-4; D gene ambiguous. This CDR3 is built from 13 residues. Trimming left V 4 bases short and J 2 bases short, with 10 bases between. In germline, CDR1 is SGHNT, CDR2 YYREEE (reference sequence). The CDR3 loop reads CASSDDRTYEQYF. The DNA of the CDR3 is TGTGCCAGCAGCGACGACCGCACCTACGAGCAGTACTTC.

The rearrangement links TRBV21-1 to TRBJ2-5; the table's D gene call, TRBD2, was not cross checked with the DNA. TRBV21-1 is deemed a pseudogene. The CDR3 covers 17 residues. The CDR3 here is CASSKGPSGSPQETQYF. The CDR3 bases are TGTGCCAGCAGCAAAGGGCCTAGCGGGAGCCCCCAAGAGACCCAGTACTTC.

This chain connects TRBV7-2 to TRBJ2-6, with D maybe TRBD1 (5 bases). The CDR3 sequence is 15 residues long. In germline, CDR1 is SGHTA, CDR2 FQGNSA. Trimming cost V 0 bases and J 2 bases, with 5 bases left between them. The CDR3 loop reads CASSLARAGANVLTF. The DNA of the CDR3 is TGTGCCAGCAGCTTAGCCAGGGCTGGGGCCAACGTCCTGACTTTC.

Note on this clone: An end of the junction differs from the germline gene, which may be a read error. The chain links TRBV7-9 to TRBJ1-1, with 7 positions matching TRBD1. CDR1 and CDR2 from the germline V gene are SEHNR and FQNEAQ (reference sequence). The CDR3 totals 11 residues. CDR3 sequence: CASSLSDRADF. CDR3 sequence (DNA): TGTGCCAGCAGCCTATCTGACAGGGCTGACTTT. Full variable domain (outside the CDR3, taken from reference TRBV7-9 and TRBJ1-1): DTGVSQNPRHKITKRGQNVTFRCDPISEHNRLYWYRQTLGQGPEFLTYFQNEAQLEKSRLLSDRFSAERPKGSFSTLEIQRTEQGDSAMYLCASSLSDRADFGQGTRLTVV.

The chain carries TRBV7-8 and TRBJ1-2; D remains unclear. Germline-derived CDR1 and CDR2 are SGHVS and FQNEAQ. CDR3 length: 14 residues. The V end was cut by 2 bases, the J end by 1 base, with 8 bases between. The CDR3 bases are TGTGCCAGCAGCTTATCGGGAATTAACTATGGCTACACCTTC. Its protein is CASSLSGINYGYTF.

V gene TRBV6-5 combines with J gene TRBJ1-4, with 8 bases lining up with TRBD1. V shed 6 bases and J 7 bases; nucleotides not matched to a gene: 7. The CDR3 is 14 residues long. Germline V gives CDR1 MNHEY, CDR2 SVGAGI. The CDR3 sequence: CASSRTGSPEKLFF. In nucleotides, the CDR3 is TGTGCCAGCAGCAGGACAGGGAGCCCTGAAAAACTGTTTTTT.

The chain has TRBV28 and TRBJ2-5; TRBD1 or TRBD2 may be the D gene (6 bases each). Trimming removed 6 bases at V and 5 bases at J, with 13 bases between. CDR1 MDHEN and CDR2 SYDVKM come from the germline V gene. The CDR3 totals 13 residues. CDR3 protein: CASSVGGGETQYF. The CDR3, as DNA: TGTGCCAGCAGCGTCGGGGGCGGCGAGACCCAGTACTTC.

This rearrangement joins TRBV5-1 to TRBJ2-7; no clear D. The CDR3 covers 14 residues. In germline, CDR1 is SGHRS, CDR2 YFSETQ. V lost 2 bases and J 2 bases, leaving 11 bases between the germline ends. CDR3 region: CASSFTPGPYEQYF. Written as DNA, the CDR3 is TGCGCCAGCAGCTTCACCCCCGGACCCTACGAGCAGTACTTC.

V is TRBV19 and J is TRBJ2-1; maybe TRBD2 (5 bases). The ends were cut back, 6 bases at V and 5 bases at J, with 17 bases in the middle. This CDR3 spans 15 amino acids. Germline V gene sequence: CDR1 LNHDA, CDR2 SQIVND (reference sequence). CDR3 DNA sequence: TGTGCCAGTAGAGACTCCCCGCTGGGAGACAATGAGCAGTTCTTC. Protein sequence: CASRDSPLGDNEQFF.

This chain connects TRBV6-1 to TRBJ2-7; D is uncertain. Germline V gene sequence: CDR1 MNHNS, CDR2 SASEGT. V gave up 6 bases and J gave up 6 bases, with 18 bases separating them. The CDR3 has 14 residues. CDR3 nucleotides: TGTGCCAGCAGCCCAGAGAGTAGGCGGCGCGAGCAGTACTTC. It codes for CASSPESRRREQYF.

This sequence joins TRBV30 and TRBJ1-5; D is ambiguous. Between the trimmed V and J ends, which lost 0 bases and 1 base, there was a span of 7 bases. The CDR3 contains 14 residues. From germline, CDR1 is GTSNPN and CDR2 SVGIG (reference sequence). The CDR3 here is CAWSVLQSNQPQHF. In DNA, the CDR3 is TGTGCCTGGAGTGTACTACAAAGCAATCAGCCCCAGCATTTT.

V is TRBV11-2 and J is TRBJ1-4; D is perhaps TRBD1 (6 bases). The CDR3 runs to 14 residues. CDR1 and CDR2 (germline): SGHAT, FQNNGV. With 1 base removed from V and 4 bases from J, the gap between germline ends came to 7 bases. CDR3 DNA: TGTGCCAGCAGCTTAGGGGGGCTTAATGAAAAACTGTTTTTT. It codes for CASSLGGLNEKLFF. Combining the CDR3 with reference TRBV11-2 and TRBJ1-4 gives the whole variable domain EAGVAQSPRYKIIEKRQSVAFWCNPISGHATLYWYQQILGQGPKLLIQFQNNGVVDDSQLPKDRFSAERLKGVDSTLKIQPAKLEDSAVYLCASSLGGLNEKLFFGSGTQLSVL.

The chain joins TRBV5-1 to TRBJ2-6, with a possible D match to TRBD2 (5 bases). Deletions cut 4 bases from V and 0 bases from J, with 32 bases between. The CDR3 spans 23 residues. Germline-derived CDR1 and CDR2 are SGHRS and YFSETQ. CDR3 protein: CASSPSRAWTSKEWVSGANVLTF. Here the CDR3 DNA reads TGCGCCAGCAGCCCCTCGAGGGCGTGGACTTCCAAAGAGTGGGTCTCTGGGGCCAACGTCCTGACTTTC.

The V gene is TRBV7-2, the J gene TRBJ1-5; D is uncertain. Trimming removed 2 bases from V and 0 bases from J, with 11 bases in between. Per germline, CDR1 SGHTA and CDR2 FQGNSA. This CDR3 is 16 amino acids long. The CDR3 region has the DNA TGTGCCAGCAGCTTATTCGGGTTACCTAGCAATCAGCCCCAGCATTTT. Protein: CASSLFGLPSNQPQHF.

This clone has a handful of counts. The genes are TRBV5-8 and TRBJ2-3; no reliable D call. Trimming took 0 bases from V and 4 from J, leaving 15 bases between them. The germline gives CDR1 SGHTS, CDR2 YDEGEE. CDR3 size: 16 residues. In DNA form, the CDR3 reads TGTGCCAGCAGCTTGGAGGGTGAACCTCCACCAGATACGCAGTATTTT. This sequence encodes CASSLEGEPPPDTQYF.

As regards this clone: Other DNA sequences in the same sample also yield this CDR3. The CDR3 protein is CASSLRNYGYTF. Here the CDR3 DNA reads TGTGCCAGCAGTTTACGGAACTATGGCTACACCTTC. The V and J genes are TRBV28 and TRBJ1-2, with D uncertain. Germline-derived CDR1 and CDR2 are MDHEN and SYDVKM. The V end lost 2 bases, the J end lost 2 bases, and 3 bases lay between the germline ends. The CDR3 is 12 residues long.

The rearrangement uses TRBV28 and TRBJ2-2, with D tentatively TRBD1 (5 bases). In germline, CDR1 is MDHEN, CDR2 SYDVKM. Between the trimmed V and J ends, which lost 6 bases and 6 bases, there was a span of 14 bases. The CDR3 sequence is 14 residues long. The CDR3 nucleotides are TGTGCCAGCAGCTCCCCCAGGGTCCCCGGGGAGCTGTTTTTT. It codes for CASSSPRVPGELFF.

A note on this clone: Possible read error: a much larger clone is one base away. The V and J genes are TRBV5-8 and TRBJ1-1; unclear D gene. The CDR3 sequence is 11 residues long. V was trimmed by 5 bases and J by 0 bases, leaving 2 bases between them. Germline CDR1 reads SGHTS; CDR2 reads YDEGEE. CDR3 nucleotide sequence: TGTGCCAGCAGGTTGAACACTGAAGCTTTCTTT. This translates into CASRLNTEAFF. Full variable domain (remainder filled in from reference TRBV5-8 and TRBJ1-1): EAGVTQSPTHLIKTRGQQATLRCSPISGHTSVYWYQQALGLGLQFLLWYDEGEERNRGNFPPRFSGRQFPNYSSELNVNALELEDSALYLCASRLNTEAFFGQGTRLTVV.

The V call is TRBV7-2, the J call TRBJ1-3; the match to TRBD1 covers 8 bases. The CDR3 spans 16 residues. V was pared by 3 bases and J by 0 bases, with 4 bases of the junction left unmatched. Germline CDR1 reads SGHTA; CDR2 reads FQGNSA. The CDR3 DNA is TGTGCCAGCAGCTTCGGACAGGGAATCTCTGGAAACACCATATATTTT. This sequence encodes CASSFGQGISGNTIYF.

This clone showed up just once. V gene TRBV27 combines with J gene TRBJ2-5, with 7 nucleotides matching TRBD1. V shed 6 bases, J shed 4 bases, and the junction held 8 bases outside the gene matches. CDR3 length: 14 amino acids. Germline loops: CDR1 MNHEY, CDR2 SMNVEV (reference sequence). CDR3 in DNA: TGTGCCAGCAGCACAGACAGGGAAGGAGAGACCCAGTACTTC. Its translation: CASSTDREGETQYF.

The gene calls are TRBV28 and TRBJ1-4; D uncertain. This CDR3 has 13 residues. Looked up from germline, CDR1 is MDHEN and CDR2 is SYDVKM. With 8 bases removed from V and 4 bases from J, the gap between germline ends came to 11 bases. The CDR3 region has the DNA TGTGCCAGCCACGGACCGGGTAATGAAAAACTGTTTTTT. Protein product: CASHGPGNEKLFF.

CDR3 region: CASSLGMYYGYTF. The CDR3 DNA follows: TGTGCCAGCAGTCTAGGGATGTACTATGGCTACACCTTC. The chain uses TRBV27 and TRBJ1-2; D is unclear. The CDR3 has 13 amino acids. CDR1 and CDR2 from the germline V gene are MNHEY and SMNVEV (reference sequence). V was pared by 5 bases and J by 3 bases, with 10 bases between.

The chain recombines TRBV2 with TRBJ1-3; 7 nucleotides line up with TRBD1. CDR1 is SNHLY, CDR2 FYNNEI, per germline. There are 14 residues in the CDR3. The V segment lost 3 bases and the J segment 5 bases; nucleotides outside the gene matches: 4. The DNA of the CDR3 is TGTGCCAGCAGTGACGAGACAGGGAGAAACACCATATATTTT. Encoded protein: CASSDETGRNTIYF.

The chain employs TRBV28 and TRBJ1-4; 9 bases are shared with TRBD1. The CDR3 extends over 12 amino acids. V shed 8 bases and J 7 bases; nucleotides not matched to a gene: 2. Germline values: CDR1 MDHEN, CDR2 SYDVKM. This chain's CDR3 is CASGQGIEKLFF. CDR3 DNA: TGTGCCAGCGGACAGGGGATTGAAAAACTGTTTTTT.

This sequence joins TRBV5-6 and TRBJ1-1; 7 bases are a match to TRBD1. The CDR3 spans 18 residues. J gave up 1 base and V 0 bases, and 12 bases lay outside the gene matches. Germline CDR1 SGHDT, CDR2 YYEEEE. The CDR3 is CASSLAGQAPKENTEAFF. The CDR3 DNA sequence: TGTGCCAGCAGCTTGGCCGGACAGGCGCCCAAGGAGAACACTGAAGCTTTCTTT. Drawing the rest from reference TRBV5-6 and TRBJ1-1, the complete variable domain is DAGVTQSPTHLIKTRGQQVTLRCSPKSGHDTVSWYQQALGQGPQFIFQYYEEEERQRGNFPDRFSGHQFPNYSSELNVNALLLGDSALYLCASSLAGQAPKENTEAFFGQGTRLTVV.

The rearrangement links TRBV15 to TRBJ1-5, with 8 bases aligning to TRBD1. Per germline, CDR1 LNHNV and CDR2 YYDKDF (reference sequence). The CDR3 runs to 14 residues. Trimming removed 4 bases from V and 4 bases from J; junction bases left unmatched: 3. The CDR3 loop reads CATSTDRENQPQHF. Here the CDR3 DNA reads TGTGCCACCAGCACGGACAGGGAGAATCAGCCCCAGCATTTT.

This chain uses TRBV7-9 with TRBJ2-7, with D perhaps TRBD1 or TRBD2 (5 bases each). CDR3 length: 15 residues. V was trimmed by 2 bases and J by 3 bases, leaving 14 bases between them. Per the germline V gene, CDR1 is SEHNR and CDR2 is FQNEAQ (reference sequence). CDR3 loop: CASSLNEGLYYEQYF. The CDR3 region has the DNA TGTGCCAGCAGCTTAAATGAGGGGTTATACTACGAGCAGTACTTC.